Presented here are 24 T cell receptor beta chains from one specimen sequenced in a study of STAT5B mutations in CD4+ large granular lymphocyte leukemia. Here immunoSEQ multiplex PCR was the method, and the copy in TCRdb shows in-frame clones only, minus some. The table includes over 25,000 clones, approximately 80% detected once. The sequencing sample was made of CD4+ T cells from blood buffy coats. These TCRs come from a human donor in good health.

J is TRBJ1-4 and V is TRBV18, with no clear D. The length of the CDR3 is 15 residues. V dropped 0 bases and J dropped 7 bases, with 12 bases sitting between them. Germline CDR1 reads KGHSH; CDR2 reads LQKENI. The chain's CDR3 is CASSPPSGMGEKLFF. The CDR3 nucleotides are TGTGCCAGCTCACCACCTTCGGGTATGGGTGAAAAACTGTTTTTT.

A word on this clone: The conserved closing phenylalanine or tryptophan is absent in this CDR3, likely reflecting a read error. The chain has TRBV18 and TRBJ1-2; a weak D match, TRBD1 (5 bases). The CDR3 totals 14 residues. Trimming cost V 2 bases and J 8 bases, with 15 bases left between them. From germline, CDR1 is KGHSH and CDR2 LQKENI. The CDR3 spells CASSPTQGAGGYTL. The CDR3 DNA reads as TGTGCCAGCTCACCAACCCAGGGTGCCGGGGGCTACACCCTC.

V usage is TRBV5-5 and J usage is TRBJ2-7, with TRBD2 as a possible D gene (7 bases). From germline, CDR1 is SGHKS and CDR2 YYEKEE (reference sequence). V lost 4 bases and J 0 bases, leaving 11 bases between the germline ends. The CDR3 is 14 amino acids. CDR3 DNA: TGTGCCAGCAGCCGCGGGGGCAACTCCTACGAGCAGTACGTC. Its protein is CASSRGGNSYEQYV.

Here the CDR3 DNA reads TGTGCCAGCAGCTTAGAAGCCTTCGGAGGCTACACCTTC. It is translated as CASSLEAFGGYTF. The chain couples TRBV7-2 to TRBJ1-2; D gene unclear. V was clipped by 1 base and J by 8 bases, with 11 bases between them. Germline CDR1 and CDR2: SGHTA and FQGNSA. The CDR3 contains 13 residues. Based on the CDR3 plus reference TRBV7-2 and TRBJ1-2, the full variable domain is GAGVSQSPSNKVTEKGKDVELRCDPISGHTALYWYRQSLGQGLEFLIYFQGNSAPDKSGLPSDRFSAERTGGSVSTLTIQRTQQEDSAVYLCASSLEAFGGYTFGSGTRLTVV.

The chain uses TRBV9 and TRBJ2-6; either TRBD1 or TRBD2 may supply D (6 bases each). In germline, CDR1 is SGDLS, CDR2 YYNGEE. Trimming removed 1 base at V and 4 bases at J, with 12 bases between. This CDR3 has 16 residues. In nucleotides, the CDR3 is TGTGCCAGCAGCGTAAGGGGGGCGTTGGGGGCCAACGTCCTGACTTTC. It yields the protein CASSVRGALGANVLTF.

The gene calls are TRBV2 and TRBJ2-1, with D possibly TRBD1 on 6 matching bases. CDR3 length: 15 residues. Germline CDR1 reads SNHLY; CDR2 reads FYNNEI. Trimming took off 7 bases at V and 5 bases at J, with 18 bases between the two ends. The CDR3: CASTVDRTKNNEQFF. The CDR3 DNA is TGTGCCAGCACCGTTGACAGGACAAAAAACAATGAGCAGTTCTTC.

The sample holds a few counts of this clone. This sequence joins TRBV25-1 and TRBJ1-1, with D possibly TRBD1 on 6 matching bases. This CDR3 is 14 amino acids long. CDR1 and CDR2 from the germline V gene are MGHDK and SYGVNS. With 7 bases removed from V and 10 bases from J, the gap between germline ends came to 22 bases. CDR3 amino acids: CASIPSGGRGVAFF. The CDR3 nucleotides are TGTGCCAGCATCCCATCTGGGGGGCGCGGGGTAGCTTTCTTT.

This clone has a handful of counts. The chain is built from TRBV19 and TRBJ1-4, with D unclear. Per germline, CDR1 LNHDA and CDR2 SQIVND (reference sequence). V was shortened by 0 bases and J by 8 bases, with 1 base between the two germline ends. This CDR3 spans 11 amino acids. The CDR3 here is CASSIEEKLFF. The CDR3 nucleotides read TGTGCCAGTAGTATAGAGGAAAAACTGTTTTTT.

For this clone: The junction departs from germline at one end; a sequencing error may be responsible. V usage is TRBV7-2 and J usage is TRBJ2-5; 10 nucleotides align to TRBD2. Germline CDR1 reads SGHTA; CDR2 reads FQGNSA. There are 15 residues in the CDR3. CDR3 loop: CASSLAGLAEETQYF. The CDR3 nucleotides are TGTGCCAGCAGCCTAGCAGGACTAGCGGAAGAGACCCAGTACTTC.

The chain joins TRBV19 to TRBJ2-2; D perhaps matches TRBD1 (6 bases). This CDR3 comprises 15 residues. Trimming cost V 4 bases and J 2 bases, with 11 bases left between them. Germline V gene data show CDR1 as LNHDA and CDR2 as SQIVND (reference sequence). The CDR3 here is CASSTGHTNTGELFF. CDR3 coding DNA: TGTGCCAGTAGTACGGGACATACAAACACCGGGGAGCTGTTTTTT.

DNA for the CDR3: TGCGCCAGCAGCCGCGCGGGGAGGGGGTCTGGTGGCGGGGAGCTGTTTTTT. The encoded protein is CASSRAGRGSGGGELFF. The chain combines TRBV4-1 with TRBJ2-2, with D maybe TRBD2 (7 bases). The CDR3 contains 17 residues. The V and J ends lost 4 bases and 7 bases respectively, with 22 bases between them. From germline, CDR1 is MGHRA and CDR2 YSYEKL.

The V and J genes are TRBV12-2 and TRBJ2-7. TRBV12-2 constitutes a pseudogene. This CDR3 contains 13 residues. The CDR3 nucleotides are TGTGCAAGTCGCTTAGTAGTTCCCTACGAGCAGTACGTC. Translated: CASRLVVPYEQYV.

In its sample, this clone was seen a few times. The gene calls are TRBV9 and TRBJ1-4; TRBD1 matches at 9 bases. The CDR3 consists of 15 residues. J gave up 5 bases and V 4 bases, and 6 bases lay outside the gene matches. CDR1 and CDR2 (germline): SGDLS, YYNGEE. CDR3 DNA: TGTGCCAGCAGCCCGAGGGACAGGGCGAATGAAAAACTGTTTTTT. It specifies CASSPRDRANEKLFF.

This chain connects TRBV25-1 to TRBJ1-3; D gene unclear. Trimming took off 6 bases at V and 0 bases at J, with 3 bases between the two ends. The CDR3 sequence is 12 residues long. The germline V gene encodes CDR1 MGHDK and CDR2 SYGVNS. The CDR3 region is CASRASGNTIYF. CDR3 bases: TGTGCCAGCAGGGCCTCTGGAAACACCATATATTTT.

This chain joins TRBV6-5 and TRBJ2-5, with 10 positions matching TRBD1. V dropped 6 bases and J dropped 5; count of bases not matched to a gene: 9. CDR3 length: 15 amino acids. In germline, CDR1 is MNHEY, CDR2 SVGAGI. DNA of the CDR3: TGTGCCAGCAGCAAAGACAGGGGGCGCTTGGAGACCCAGTACTTC. It translates to CASSKDRGRLETQYF.

This clone has more than one count but fewer than ten. The rearrangement joins TRBV10-3 to TRBJ1-2; 7 bases align to TRBD1. The germline V gene has CDR1 ENHRY and CDR2 SYGVKD. The CDR3 contains 15 residues. The V gene end was trimmed by 0 bases and the J gene end by 3 bases; junction bases not matched to a gene: 4. CDR3 amino acids: CAISESDREDYGYTF. As DNA, the CDR3 is TGTGCCATCAGTGAGTCAGACAGGGAAGACTATGGCTACACCTTC.

This chain connects TRBV19 to TRBJ1-3, with a tentative D call TRBD1 (5 bases). This CDR3 has 14 amino acids. V lost 7 bases and J 0 bases, leaving 10 bases between the germline ends. The V gene's germline CDR1 is LNHDA and CDR2 SQIVND (reference sequence). The CDR3 here is CASNLDSSGNTIYF. Here the CDR3 DNA reads TGTGCCAGTAACCTTGACAGCTCTGGAAACACCATATATTTT.

This sequence joins TRBV4-3 and TRBJ2-1, with D possibly being TRBD2 (5 bases). The CDR3 runs to 17 residues. Germline-derived CDR1 and CDR2 are LGHNA and YSLEER. Trimming took 0 bases from V and 1 from J, leaving 13 bases between them. DNA for the CDR3: TGCGCCAGCAGCCAAGATTTGAGGGCGGCGTCCTACAATGAGCAGTTCTTC. Encoded protein: CASSQDLRAASYNEQFF.

This chain connects TRBV5-6 to TRBJ1-2, with a possible D match to TRBD1 (5 bases). The germline V gene has CDR1 SGHDT and CDR2 YYEEEE. V dropped 3 bases and J dropped 11 bases, with 23 bases sitting between them. This CDR3 is 15 amino acids long. CDR3 DNA sequence: TGTGCCAGCAGCTGGCTCACACGGAACGATGAGGGGTACACCTTC. Residues: CASSWLTRNDEGYTF.

This clone has more than one count but fewer than ten. This rearrangement joins TRBV18 to TRBJ1-6; 7 bases are shared with TRBD1. The CDR3 has 16 amino acids. The germline V gene has CDR1 KGHSH and CDR2 LQKENI. With 3 bases clipped from V and 7 bases from J, the junction kept 9 bases outside the gene matches. CDR3 region: CASSPTGKGENSPLHF. CDR3 nucleotides: TGTGCCAGCTCACCGACAGGGAAGGGAGAGAATTCACCCCTCCACTTT.

The chain is built from TRBV20-1 and TRBJ2-5; tentative D call: TRBD2 (6 bases). The CDR3 totals 11 residues. Germline V gene sequence: CDR1 DFQATT, CDR2 SNEGSKA (reference sequence). Deletions cut 6 bases from V and 2 bases from J, with 7 bases between. The CDR3 coding sequence is TGCAGTGCCGGACTACAAGAGACCCAGTACTTC. Translation gives CSAGLQETQYF.

The gene calls are TRBV9 and TRBJ2-1, with 15 bases lining up with TRBD2. J gave up 6 bases and V 2 bases, and 3 bases lay outside the gene matches. Germline V gene sequence: CDR1 SGDLS, CDR2 YYNGEE. This CDR3 is 16 amino acids long. The CDR3 sequence is CASSVGLAGGLNEQFF. The CDR3 DNA reads as TGTGCCAGCAGCGTTGGACTAGCGGGGGGGCTCAATGAGCAGTTCTTC.

This chain joins TRBV6-5 and TRBJ2-7; TRBD1 might be the D (5 bases). V lost 8 bases to trimming and J lost 2 bases, with 16 bases between them. CDR1 and CDR2 (germline): MNHEY, SVGAGI. There are 14 residues in the CDR3. CDR3 bases: TGTGCCAGCGGCACAGGAAATCCTCCCTACGAGCAGTACGTC. It translates to CASGTGNPPYEQYV.

The rearrangement links TRBV5-4 to TRBJ1-5; weak D call: TRBD1 (5 bases). The V gene lost 2 bases and the J gene lost 1 base, with 10 bases spanning the gap. Looked up from germline, CDR1 is SGHNT and CDR2 is YYREEE (reference sequence). There are 15 residues in the CDR3. DNA of the CDR3: TGTGCCAGCAGCTTAGGGACCGAAAGCAATCAGCCCCAGCATTTT. This translates into CASSLGTESNQPQHF. The variable domain in full, completed from reference TRBV5-4 and TRBJ1-5, reads ETGVTQSPTHLIKTRGQQVTLRCSSQSGHNTVSWYQQALGQGPQFIFQYYREEENGRGNFPPRFSGLQFPNYSSELNVNALELDDSALYLCASSLGTESNQPQHFGDGTRLSIL.